What follows are 31 T cell receptor beta chains derived from one specimen sequenced in a study of T cell responses to AZD1222 COVID-19 vaccine. The data were produced by immunoSEQ multiplex PCR, yet TCRdb's version contains in-frame clones alone and is incomplete. The profile shows 100,000 to 120,000 clones, about 91% of them singletons. The sample here was peripheral blood, taken 28 days after the second AZD1222 dose. These receptors all come from an adult who received the AZD1222 COVID-19 vaccine.

V is TRBV28 and J is TRBJ1-1; no definite D call. V gave up 2 bases and J gave up 9 bases, with 4 bases separating them. The germline V gene has CDR1 MDHEN and CDR2 SYDVKM. The CDR3 runs to 10 residues. The CDR3 reads CASSLIKAFF. The CDR3 DNA reads TGTGCCAGCAGTTTAATTAAAGCTTTCTTT.

The V call is TRBV6-5, the J call TRBJ2-1; 7 nucleotides line up with TRBD1. The germline V gene encodes CDR1 MNHEY and CDR2 SVGAGI. This CDR3 has 15 amino acids. The J segment lost 8 bases and the V segment lost 8 bases, leaving 15 bases of the junction unmatched. The CDR3 region is CASVRTGQFMDEQFF. In DNA, the CDR3 is TGTGCCAGCGTCCGGACGGGACAGTTTATGGATGAGCAGTTCTTC.

This clone was seen ten or more times. This rearrangement joins TRBV2 to TRBJ2-1; 12 positions agree with TRBD2. CDR1 is SNHLY and CDR2 is FYNNEI in the germline V gene. With V trimmed by 6 bases and J by 10 bases, 13 bases remained unmatched. The CDR3 contains 16 residues. The CDR3 bases are TGTGCCAGCAGCGAAAGGCCTAGCGGGGGGGCCCTAGAGCAGTTCTTC. Protein: CASSERPSGGALEQFF.

The chain is built from TRBV5-4 and TRBJ1-6; no definite D call. From germline, CDR1 is SGHNT and CDR2 YYREEE (reference sequence). There are 17 residues in the CDR3. V was cut by 4 bases and J by 10 bases, with 24 bases left in between. The CDR3 protein is CASSQYTGPTLGSPLHF. CDR3 in DNA: TGTGCCAGCAGCCAATATACCGGACCCACCTTGGGGTCACCCCTCCACTTT.

The chain recombines TRBV4-1 with TRBJ1-1; D uncertain. The CDR3 contains 15 residues. CDR1 MGHRA and CDR2 YSYEKL come from the germline V gene. Trimming removed 7 bases at V and 0 bases at J, with 15 bases between. CDR3 amino acids: CASKADDRLNTEAFF. The CDR3 nucleotides read TGCGCCAGCAAGGCAGACGACCGGCTGAACACTGAAGCTTTCTTT.

The chain is built from TRBV7-2 and TRBJ1-3; 9 nucleotides match TRBD1. CDR1 is SGHTA and CDR2 is FQGNSA in the germline V gene. The CDR3 length is 14 residues. V dropped 5 bases and J dropped 5; count of bases not matched to a gene: 4. This chain's CDR3 is CASSPGTGRNTIYF. DNA for the CDR3: TGTGCCAGCAGCCCCGGGACAGGGAGAAACACCATATATTTT.

The chain couples TRBV3-1 (or the pseudogene TRBV3-2) to TRBJ1-4; D is uncertain. Germline CDR1 is LGHDT and CDR2 is YNNKEL (reference sequence). This CDR3 contains 15 residues. Trimming pared 1 base from V and 2 bases from J, leaving 8 bases between. In DNA, the CDR3 is TGTGCCAGCAGCCAAGGCATAGTGACTAATGAAAAACTGTTTTTT. Amino acid sequence: CASSQGIVTNEKLFF.

This chain uses TRBV9 with TRBJ2-1; 7 bases match TRBD1. The germline gives CDR1 SGDLS, CDR2 YYNGEE. J gave up 3 bases and V 1 base, and 4 bases lay outside the gene matches. The CDR3 length is 15 residues. The CDR3 spells CASSVTGDSYNEQFF. The CDR3 nucleotides read TGTGCCAGCAGCGTAACCGGGGACAGCTACAATGAGCAGTTCTTC.

The rearrangement links TRBV12-5 to TRBJ2-1; no clear D. Between the trimmed V and J ends, which lost 9 bases and 8 bases, there was a span of 11 bases. The CDR3 runs 11 residues. The germline V gene has CDR1 LGHNT and CDR2 FRNRAP. In DNA form, the CDR3 reads TGTGCTAGCCTACTCTCTTATGAGCAGTTCTTC. Protein sequence: CASLLSYEQFF. The full variable domain, completed using reference TRBV12-5 and TRBJ2-1, is DARVTQTPRHKVTEMGQEVTMRCQPILGHNTVFWYRQTMMQGLELLAYFRNRAPLDDSGMPKDRFSAEMPDATLATLKIQPSEPRDSAVYFCASLLSYEQFFGPGTRLTVL.

The chain is built from TRBV10-3 and TRBJ1-1; D call uncertain. The CDR3 is made up of 13 amino acids. V lost 10 bases and J lost 5, with 17 bases in between. Germline V gene sequence: CDR1 ENHRY, CDR2 SYGVKD. CDR3 in amino acids: CATNGEGGTEAFF. CDR3 coding DNA: TGTGCCACGAACGGAGAGGGAGGGACTGAAGCTTTCTTT.

The gene calls are TRBV29-1 and TRBJ2-7, with a tentative D call TRBD1 (6 bases). CDR1 is SQVTM and CDR2 is ANQGSEA in the germline V gene. Trimming pared 6 bases from V and 0 bases from J, leaving 9 bases between. The CDR3 has 12 amino acids. CDR3: CSVRDNSYEQYF. As DNA, the CDR3 is TGCAGCGTAAGGGACAACTCCTACGAGCAGTACTTC.

V gene TRBV5-1 combines with J gene TRBJ1-1; D might be TRBD1 (6 bases). Germline CDR1 and CDR2: SGHRS and YFSETQ. The CDR3 has 19 residues. V lost 0 bases and J lost 3, with 24 bases in between. The CDR3 spells CASSLDPGVQALFYTEAFF. CDR3 nucleotide sequence: TGCGCCAGCAGCTTGGATCCAGGGGTCCAGGCTTTGTTCTACACTGAAGCTTTCTTT.

The chain employs TRBV1 and TRBJ1-5. TRBV1 is termed a pseudogene. The CDR3 has 15 amino acids. The CDR3 DNA is TGCACCAGCAGCCGTGGGAATAGGGCGAATCAGCCCCAGCATTTT. Translating gives CTSSRGNRANQPQHF.

This chain links TRBV6-5 with TRBJ2-7; TRBD2 agrees at 8 bases. CDR1 is MNHEY, CDR2 SVGAGI, per germline. The CDR3 runs 14 residues. J lost 0 bases, V lost 8 bases, and 6 bases had no gene match. Written as DNA, the CDR3 is TGTGCCAGCGGCCGCGGGGGGCCCTCCTACGAGCAGTACTTC. It specifies CASGRGGPSYEQYF.

The CDR3 is CASSYPGTGDRGAFF. The CDR3 DNA follows: TGCGCCAGCAGTTACCCCGGGACAGGTGACCGCGGAGCTTTCTTT. The rearrangement uses TRBV23-1 and TRBJ1-1; 8 bases are a match to TRBD1. TRBV23-1 is an ORF; its function is uncertain. The CDR3 is 15 residues long. With V trimmed by 5 bases and J by 10 bases, 15 bases remained unmatched.

The rearrangement joins TRBV4-2 to TRBJ2-3; 8 bases agree with TRBD2. V dropped 3 bases and J dropped 1; count of bases not matched to a gene: 9. Germline loops: CDR1 LGHNA, CDR2 YNFKEQ. The CDR3 runs to 17 residues. The CDR3 region has the DNA TGTGCCAGCAGCCACCCGAGCGCGGGGGGCGGCACAGATACGCAGTATTTT. Translated, it gives CASSHPSAGGGTDTQYF.

CDR3: CASSSDGGLFNQPQHF. CDR3 DNA sequence: TGTGCCAGCAGCTCGGACGGGGGGCTCTTTAATCAGCCCCAGCATTTT. The chain couples TRBV5-6 to TRBJ1-5; tentatively, D is TRBD1 (6 bases). Trimming stripped 3 bases from V and 4 bases from J, with 17 bases between. This CDR3 has 16 amino acids. Germline V gives CDR1 SGHDT, CDR2 YYEEEE.

The rearrangement uses TRBV5-1 and TRBJ2-1; D uncertain. The germline V gene has CDR1 SGHRS and CDR2 YFSETQ. Trimming removed 4 bases at V and 0 bases at J, with 11 bases between. The CDR3 is made up of 15 amino acids. CDR3 nucleotides: TGCGCCAGCAGCACTTGGGTGAGCTCCTACAATGAGCAGTTCTTC. It encodes CASSTWVSSYNEQFF.

The V call is TRBV10-3, the J call TRBJ1-2, with TRBD1 matching 11 bases. The J segment lost 0 bases and the V segment lost 9 bases, leaving 0 bases of the junction unmatched. Germline V CDR1 and CDR2: ENHRY, SYGVKD. This CDR3 is built from 13 residues. The CDR3 sequence: CAMGQGANYGYTF. The CDR3 coding sequence is TGTGCCATGGGACAGGGGGCTAACTATGGCTACACCTTC.

The chain has TRBV4-3 and TRBJ2-1; maybe TRBD2 (6 bases). V lost 0 bases and J lost 2, with 14 bases in between. Per the germline V gene, CDR1 is LGHNA and CDR2 is YSLEER. The CDR3 is made up of 17 amino acids. CDR3 sequence: CASSQDSAGFAYNEQFF. Here the CDR3 DNA reads TGCGCCAGCAGCCAAGATTCGGCGGGGTTCGCCTACAATGAGCAGTTCTTC.

The count of this clone is one. J is TRBJ1-1 and V is TRBV14; 9 nucleotides agree with TRBD1. V was pared by 1 base and J by 1 base, with 1 base of the junction left unmatched. CDR1 SGHDN and CDR2 FVKESK come from the germline V gene. The CDR3 runs 15 residues. Written as DNA, the CDR3 is TGTGCCAGCAGCCAAGGGACAGGGGAGAACACTGAAGCTTTCTTT. Translated: CASSQGTGENTEAFF.

V and J are TRBV9 and TRBJ1-5; no clear D gene. Looked up from germline, CDR1 is SGDLS and CDR2 is YYNGEE. The V end lost 4 bases, the J end lost 3 bases, and 8 bases lay between the germline ends. The CDR3 runs to 13 residues. The CDR3 DNA reads TGTGCCAGCAGCCGGGATCTCAATCAGCCCCAGCATTTT. As protein: CASSRDLNQPQHF.

This clone was detected only once. The chain is built from TRBV19 and TRBJ2-2; D ambiguous. Trimming left V 6 bases short and J 5 bases short, with 13 bases between. The CDR3 consists of 14 residues. The germline gives CDR1 LNHDA, CDR2 SQIVND (reference sequence). CDR3: CASRTARATGELFF. CDR3 in DNA: TGTGCCAGTAGAACAGCCCGCGCGACCGGGGAGCTGTTTTTT.

The chain uses TRBV7-9 and TRBJ2-5, with 8 bases identical to TRBD1. The CDR3 spans 14 residues. Losses at the gene ends were 2 bases for V and 5 bases for J; bases not matched to a gene: 4. Looked up from germline, CDR1 is SEHNR and CDR2 is FQNEAQ (reference sequence). CDR3 DNA: TGTGCCAGCAGCTTACAGGGGGCGCGGGAGACCCAGTACTTC. Amino acids: CASSLQGARETQYF.

This chain joins TRBV11-3 and TRBJ1-1; D uncertain. V lost 1 base, J lost 3 bases, and 6 bases lay in between. The V gene's germline CDR1 is SGHNT and CDR2 YENEEA. The CDR3 loop spans 13 amino acids. Here the CDR3 DNA reads TGTGCCAGCAGCTTAGTTTCGGACACTGAAGCTTTCTTT. Translation gives CASSLVSDTEAFF. The full variable domain, completed using reference TRBV11-3 and TRBJ1-1, is EAGVVQSPRYKIIEKKQPVAFWCNPISGHNTLYWYLQNLGQGPELLIRYENEEAVDDSQLPKDRFSAERLKGVDSTLKIQPAELGDSAVYLCASSLVSDTEAFFGQGTRLTVV.

The J gene is TRBJ2-1, the V gene TRBV7-2; tentatively, D is TRBD2 (6 bases). Germline V gene lookup returns CDR1 SGHTA and CDR2 FQGNSA. CDR3 length equals 13 residues. V lost 5 bases to trimming and J lost 4 bases, with 9 bases between them. The CDR3, as DNA: TGTGCCAGCAGCGCGGGACTTTACAATGAGCAGTTCTTC. This encodes CASSAGLYNEQFF.

This clone is a singleton in its sample. V is TRBV18 and J is TRBJ1-1; unclear D gene. The CDR3 runs to 13 residues. The ends were cut back, 3 bases at V and 3 bases at J, with 8 bases in the middle. Germline V gives CDR1 KGHSH, CDR2 LQKENI. The CDR3 loop reads CASSPGVDTEAFF. CDR3 DNA: TGTGCCAGCTCACCCGGGGTGGACACTGAAGCTTTCTTT.

The gene calls are TRBV5-1 and TRBJ2-7; the D gene is possibly TRBD1 (6 bases). V was shortened by 4 bases and J by 1 base, with 9 bases between the two germline ends. The CDR3 sequence is 13 residues long. Germline CDR1 SGHRS, CDR2 YFSETQ. CDR3 region: CASSTGQSYEQYF. The CDR3 DNA is TGCGCCAGCAGCACCGGACAGTCCTACGAGCAGTACTTC. The full variable domain, completed using reference TRBV5-1 and TRBJ2-7, is KAGVTQTPRYLIKTRGQQVTLSCSPISGHRSVSWYQQTPGQGLQFLFEYFSETQRNKGNFPGRFSGRQFSNSRSEMNVSTLELGDSALYLCASSTGQSYEQYFGPGTRLTVT.

The chain has TRBV2 and TRBJ1-5; 8 bases are shared with TRBD1. The CDR3 runs 14 residues. Germline V CDR1 and CDR2: SNHLY, FYNNEI. The junction had 3 bases not matched to a gene; V was cut back by 6 bases and J by 2 bases. Here the CDR3 reads CASSLTGGNQPQHF. The CDR3 DNA reads as TGTGCCAGCAGCCTGACAGGGGGCAATCAGCCCCAGCATTTT. Looking up the rest from reference TRBV2 and TRBJ1-5 gives the full variable domain: EPEVTQTPSHQVTQMGQEVILRCVPISNHLYFYWYRQILGQKVEFLVSFYNNEISEKSEIFDDQFSVERPDGSNFTLKIRSTKLEDSAMYFCASSLTGGNQPQHFGDGTRLSIL.

The chain recombines TRBV5-1 with TRBJ2-2; 11 nucleotides match TRBD1. Germline V gene sequence: CDR1 SGHRS, CDR2 YFSETQ. With 4 bases clipped from V and 5 bases from J, the junction kept 7 bases outside the gene matches. The CDR3 loop spans 16 amino acids. The CDR3 spells CASSGRDRGITGELFF. The CDR3 DNA reads as TGCGCCAGCAGCGGACGGGACAGGGGGATTACCGGGGAGCTGTTTTTT.

V usage is TRBV5-5 and J usage is TRBJ1-2, with TRBD1 matching 11 bases. Losses at the gene ends were 2 bases for V and 8 bases for J; bases not matched to a gene: 8. The CDR3 totals 15 residues. CDR1 is SGHKS, CDR2 YYEKEE, per germline (reference sequence). The CDR3 is CASSFGQGASYGYTF. For the CDR3, the DNA is TGTGCCAGCAGCTTCGGACAGGGGGCGAGTTACGGCTACACCTTC.